Each of the 30 T cell receptor beta chains below was sequenced from the same sample in a study of blood T cell repertoires in COVID-19. The assay was immunoSEQ multiplex PCR, and TCRdb's table has in-frame clones only and misses some. Seen here are 300,000 to 350,000 clones, 85% to 90% observed once, and the top ten hold 6% to 8.5%. The material sequenced was peripheral blood. Source of these receptors: a woman aged 70-85 years with COVID-19, enrolled during active disease.

The chain combines TRBV4-1 with TRBJ1-2; no clear D. The CDR3 has 15 amino acids. Per the germline V gene, CDR1 is MGHRA and CDR2 is YSYEKL. V lost 0 bases, J lost 4 bases, and 12 bases lay in between. The CDR3: CASSQDQLAGYGYTF. CDR3 nucleotides: TGCGCCAGCAGCCAAGATCAACTTGCTGGCTATGGCTACACCTTC.

This clone was counted once. The chain has TRBV9 and TRBJ1-1; a possible D gene is TRBD1 (5 bases). Between the trimmed V and J ends, which lost 0 bases and 0 bases, there was a span of 12 bases. CDR3 length: 16 amino acids. Germline V gives CDR1 SGDLS, CDR2 YYNGEE. Here the CDR3 DNA reads TGTGCCAGCAGCGTAGGGGCAGGGCCTGTGAACACTGAAGCTTTCTTT. It encodes CASSVGAGPVNTEAFF.

V is TRBV7-9 and J is TRBJ1-6, with 7 nucleotides matching TRBD1. The CDR3 runs 18 residues. Germline-derived CDR1 and CDR2 are SEHNR and FQNEAQ (reference sequence). After removal of 3 bases from V and 0 bases from J, the junction contained 8 bases not matched to a gene. CDR3 bases: TGTGCCAGCAGCTTGGGACAGCCAAGAAGCTCCTATAATTCACCCCTCCACTTT. It specifies CASSLGQPRSSYNSPLHF.

This sequence joins TRBV9 and TRBJ1-2; D is possibly TRBD1 (6 bases). CDR3 length: 16 amino acids. CDR1 is SGDLS and CDR2 is YYNGEE in the germline V gene. V shed 3 bases and J shed 0 bases, with 15 bases lying between them. CDR3 sequence: CASSAQGRGANYGYTF. CDR3 DNA: TGTGCCAGCAGCGCCCAGGGGAGGGGAGCTAACTATGGCTACACCTTC.

The chain links TRBV28 to TRBJ1-4; 9 positions agree with TRBD1. V was pared by 5 bases and J by 0 bases, with 7 bases of the junction left unmatched. The germline gives CDR1 MDHEN, CDR2 SYDVKM. This CDR3 has 17 amino acids. The CDR3 here is CASSGPGQGATNEKLFF. The CDR3 region has the DNA TGTGCCAGCAGTGGCCCGGGACAGGGTGCAACTAATGAAAAACTGTTTTTT.

The chain links TRBV20-1 to TRBJ1-5; the match to TRBD1 covers 9 bases. There are 15 residues in the CDR3. The V segment lost 3 bases and the J segment 6 bases; nucleotides outside the gene matches: 9. In germline, CDR1 is DFQATT, CDR2 SNEGSKA (reference sequence). CDR3 region: CSASSGQGMGQPQHF. The CDR3 coding sequence is TGCAGTGCTAGTTCGGGACAGGGAATGGGTCAGCCCCAGCATTTT.

The J gene is TRBJ2-7, the V gene TRBV21-1; the table's D call of TRBD1 was not tested on the DNA. TRBV21-1 is deemed a pseudogene. The CDR3 runs 14 residues. The DNA for the CDR3 is TGTGCCAGCACCAGGACAGGTACTGCCTACGAGCAGTACTTC. Translated, it gives CASTRTGTAYEQYF.

This clone appeared once. The CDR3 loop reads CAWRTGATYEQYF. The CDR3 region has the DNA TGTGCCTGGAGGACAGGAGCAACCTACGAGCAGTACTTC. The V call is TRBV30, the J call TRBJ2-7; possibly TRBD1 for D (6 bases). V was shortened by 3 bases and J by 2 bases, with 11 bases between the two germline ends. CDR1 is GTSNPN, CDR2 SVGIG, per germline (reference sequence). The CDR3 covers 13 residues.

This rearrangement joins TRBV27 to TRBJ2-7, with D tentatively TRBD2 (5 bases). The CDR3 is made up of 16 amino acids. Trimming cost V 2 bases and J 1 base, with 15 bases left between them. In germline, CDR1 is MNHEY, CDR2 SMNVEV (reference sequence). In DNA form, the CDR3 reads TGTGCCAGCAGTTTAACCTTCGGACTCATTTCCTACGAGCAGTACTTC. Translation: CASSLTFGLISYEQYF.

The chain is built from TRBV5-5 and TRBJ1-6; the D is unclear. The CDR3 is 15 amino acids. V lost 2 bases to trimming and J lost 7 bases, with 13 bases between them. Germline V CDR1 and CDR2: SGHKS, YYEKEE (reference sequence). The CDR3 is CASSFQAGGNSPLHF. As DNA, the CDR3 is TGTGCCAGCAGCTTTCAGGCGGGAGGGAATTCACCCCTCCACTTT.

This clone was seen once. J is TRBJ1-3 and V is TRBV6-5; TRBD1 agrees at 9 bases. The CDR3 contains 15 residues. CDR1 and CDR2 (germline): MNHEY, SVGAGI. Germline trimming cut 2 bases from V and 7 bases from J; bases unmatched to any gene: 6. CDR3 loop: CASSYRDRAGNTIYF. CDR3 nucleotide sequence: TGTGCCAGCAGTTACCGGGACAGGGCGGGGAACACCATATATTTT.

The chain recombines TRBV11-2 with TRBJ1-2; D is unclear. Trimming pared 4 bases from V and 4 bases from J, leaving 7 bases between. The CDR3 has 12 amino acids. The germline V gene encodes CDR1 SGHAT and CDR2 FQNNGV. The CDR3 protein is CASSSQSYGYTF. The CDR3 DNA reads TGTGCCAGCAGCTCACAAAGCTATGGCTACACCTTC.

The CDR3 DNA sequence: TGCAGCGTCGGACAGGGGGCGGCTACTGAAGCTTTCTTT. It specifies CSVGQGAATEAFF. The chain couples TRBV29-1 to TRBJ1-1, with 11 nucleotides matching TRBD1. Trimming took 6 bases from V and 5 from J; bases not matched to a gene: 5. The CDR3 contains 13 residues. In germline, CDR1 is SQVTM, CDR2 ANQGSEA. Supplemented by reference TRBV29-1 and TRBJ1-1, the full variable domain reads SAVISQKPSRDICQRGTSLTIQCQVDSQVTMMFWYRQQPGQSLTLIATANQGSEATYESGFVIDKFPISRPNLTFSTLTVSNMSPEDSSIYLCSVGQGAATEAFFGQGTRLTVV.

The rearrangement joins TRBV10-3 to TRBJ2-1; 9 bases match TRBD2. Germline trimming cut 6 bases from V and 6 bases from J; bases unmatched to any gene: 9. Germline lookup yields CDR1 ENHRY and CDR2 SYGVKD. CDR3 length equals 15 residues. This CDR3 reads CAISPRAGGPNEQFF. For the CDR3, the DNA is TGTGCCATCAGCCCCCGGGCGGGGGGGCCCAATGAGCAGTTCTTC.

The chain employs TRBV18 and TRBJ2-4, with 7 bases aligning to TRBD2. After removal of 6 bases from V and 0 bases from J, the junction contained 14 bases not matched to a gene. The CDR3 contains 18 residues. Germline V gene lookup returns CDR1 KGHSH and CDR2 LQKENI. DNA of the CDR3: TGTGCCAGCTCTCCCCTGCCGGGGGGACCACTAGCCAAAAACATTCAGTACTTC. The encoded protein is CASSPLPGGPLAKNIQYF.

The chain uses TRBV7-6 and TRBJ2-7, with D possibly matching TRBD2 (7 bases). The germline gives CDR1 SGHVS, CDR2 FNYEAQ. The CDR3 sequence is 13 residues long. V was shortened by 8 bases and J by 7 bases, with 18 bases between the two germline ends. The CDR3 protein is CASSDWGGAEQYF. For the CDR3, the DNA is TGTGCCAGCTCCGATTGGGGGGGCGCGGAGCAGTACTTC.

This chain joins TRBV19 and TRBJ2-1; D perhaps matches TRBD2 (7 bases). This CDR3 has 16 residues. The ends were cut back, 3 bases at V and 7 bases at J, with 19 bases in the middle. Germline V gives CDR1 LNHDA, CDR2 SQIVND (reference sequence). The CDR3, as DNA: TGTGCCAGTAGTATCTCAAGGGGGGGCGGTAGGAATGAGCAGTTCTTC. Its protein product is CASSISRGGGRNEQFF.

On this clone itself: The same CDR3 also results from other DNA sequences found in this sample. The chain joins TRBV7-2 to TRBJ1-2, with D perhaps matching TRBD1 (5 bases). Germline assignment: CDR1 SGHTA and CDR2 FQGNSA. The CDR3 has 14 amino acids. V lost 5 bases to trimming and J lost 1 base, with 11 bases between them. In DNA form, the CDR3 reads TGTGCCAGCAGCAGCGGGACCTTTAACTATGGCTACACCTTC. It encodes CASSSGTFNYGYTF.

Written as DNA, the CDR3 is TGTGCCAGCAGCGCTACAGGACCTTCCAACACCGGGGAGCTGTTTTTT. Translation: CASSATGPSNTGELFF. V and J are TRBV2 and TRBJ2-2; maybe TRBD1 (5 bases). Deletions cut 6 bases from V and 2 bases from J, with 16 bases between. The CDR3 extends over 16 amino acids. Germline CDR1 reads SNHLY; CDR2 reads FYNNEI.

This sequence joins TRBV2 and TRBJ2-3; 12 bases match TRBD1. Germline V gives CDR1 SNHLY, CDR2 FYNNEI. V shed 8 bases and J 9 bases; nucleotides not matched to a gene: 15. CDR3 length equals 16 residues. The CDR3 is CASLPGGDRGRGTQYF. Here the CDR3 DNA reads TGTGCCAGCTTACCCGGGGGGGACAGGGGGCGCGGGACGCAGTATTTT.

This clone appeared a few times. The chain recombines TRBV7-9 with TRBJ2-7, with D uncertain. Germline assignment: CDR1 SEHNR and CDR2 FQNEAQ (reference sequence). This CDR3 spans 13 amino acids. V dropped 4 bases and J dropped 7 bases, with 14 bases sitting between them. This CDR3 is CASSSEPLVEQYF. The CDR3 DNA reads as TGTGCCAGCAGCTCCGAGCCCCTGGTGGAGCAGTACTTC.

This chain links TRBV19 with TRBJ2-7; the D is unclear. This CDR3 spans 14 amino acids. The germline V gene has CDR1 LNHDA and CDR2 SQIVND (reference sequence). V was shortened by 3 bases and J by 0 bases, with 9 bases between the two germline ends. For the CDR3, the DNA is TGTGCCAGTAGTATCGGGTTACCCTCCTACGAGCAGTACTTC. Its translation is CASSIGLPSYEQYF. Using reference TRBV19 and TRBJ2-7 for the parts outside the CDR3, the full variable domain is DGGITQSPKYLFRKEGQNVTLSCEQNLNHDAMYWYRQDPGQGLRLIYYSQIVNDFQKGDIAEGYSVSREKKESFPLTVTSAQKNPTAFYLCASSIGLPSYEQYFGPGTRLTVT.

The rearrangement links TRBV11-2 to TRBJ1-2, with D hard to call. Germline V CDR1 and CDR2: SGHAT, FQNNGV. The CDR3 is made up of 15 amino acids. With 1 base removed from V and 7 bases from J, the gap between germline ends came to 16 bases. CDR3 region: CASSLAQGRGGGYTF. The CDR3 DNA sequence: TGTGCCAGCAGCTTAGCCCAAGGTCGGGGAGGTGGCTACACCTTC.

The chain joins TRBV19 to TRBJ2-3; TRBD2 aligns across 11 bases. The germline V gene encodes CDR1 LNHDA and CDR2 SQIVND (reference sequence). V shed 4 bases and J 2 bases; nucleotides not matched to a gene: 5. The CDR3 sequence is 16 residues long. The CDR3 region is CASSTYSGGATDTQYF. The CDR3 nucleotides read TGTGCCAGTAGTACCTATAGCGGGGGGGCCACAGATACGCAGTATTTT.

The rearrangement joins TRBV9 to TRBJ1-5, with 8 nucleotides matching TRBD1. The J segment lost 3 bases and the V segment lost 3 bases, leaving 5 bases of the junction unmatched. Germline V lookup: CDR1 SGDLS, CDR2 YYNGEE. The CDR3 is 15 amino acids. The CDR3, as DNA: TGTGCCAGCAGCGCCACAGGGGGAGACAATCAGCCCCAGCATTTT. The encoded protein is CASSATGGDNQPQHF.

The chain employs TRBV20-1 and TRBJ1-5, with 10 positions matching TRBD1. This CDR3 spans 16 amino acids. The trim removed 5 bases at V and 7 bases at J, leaving 14 bases unmatched. Germline CDR1 is DFQATT and CDR2 is SNEGSKA (reference sequence). The CDR3: CSARERQGAVWQPQHF. CDR3 sequence (DNA): TGCAGTGCTCGTGAGAGACAGGGGGCTGTATGGCAGCCCCAGCATTTT.

This sequence joins TRBV27 and TRBJ1-3; D is undetermined. The length of the CDR3 is 11 residues. Germline V CDR1 and CDR2: MNHEY, SMNVEV (reference sequence). The ends were cut back, 11 bases at V and 5 bases at J, with 10 bases in the middle. CDR3 nucleotide sequence: TGTGCCCCCTCCCCTAGAAACACCATATATTTT. Its protein is CAPSPRNTIYF.

The genes are TRBV13 and TRBJ2-2, with TRBD2 matching 7 bases. V lost 4 bases to trimming and J lost 1 base; unmatched junction nucleotides: 9. Germline CDR1 and CDR2: PRHDT and FYEKMQ (reference sequence). This CDR3 is built from 17 residues. The CDR3 bases are TGTGCCAGCAGCTCGGGAGGCGTAGAAATGAACACCGGGGAGCTGTTTTTT. It yields the protein CASSSGGVEMNTGELFF.

CDR3 sequence (DNA): TGTGCTAGTGGCGCGGGACAGGGGACTTGGGGGGAGCAGTACTTC. Translating it yields CASGAGQGTWGEQYF. The V gene is TRBV12-5, the J gene TRBJ2-7, with 10 bases aligning to TRBD1. Germline V CDR1 and CDR2: LGHNT, FRNRAP. V lost 6 bases, J lost 7 bases, and 12 bases stayed unmatched. The CDR3 is made up of 15 amino acids. Full variable domain (outside the CDR3, taken from reference TRBV12-5 and TRBJ2-7): DARVTQTPRHKVTEMGQEVTMRCQPILGHNTVFWYRQTMMQGLELLAYFRNRAPLDDSGMPKDRFSAEMPDATLATLKIQPSEPRDSAVYFCASGAGQGTWGEQYFGPGTRLTVT.

The CDR3 sequence is CASSLGQGSTEAFF. CDR3 DNA: TGTGCCAGCAGTTTGGGACAGGGATCCACTGAAGCTTTCTTT. The chain has TRBV7-2 and TRBJ1-1, with 9 bases lining up with TRBD1. This CDR3 region has 14 residues. The germline V gene encodes CDR1 SGHTA and CDR2 FQGNSA. With 6 bases clipped from V and 4 bases from J, the junction kept 6 bases outside the gene matches.